This T cell receptor (beta chain) was sequenced for a study of T cells after yellow fever vaccination. General observations from the study: Clonotype sharing between CD4 and CD8 compartments was small. After the booster, roughly 96% of CD4 and about nine tenths of CD8 primary-response clones were re-detected.

TCR cDNA, made by 5'RACE template switching, carried an added universal primer site and UMIs. A single record per CDR3 protein comes from TCRdb applying MiXCR to the 5' RACE reads. The sample gives some 220,000 distinct CDR3 sequences, less than 3.5% of which show up once; about 3.3% is in the top ten. The CDR3 runs 13 residues. Trimming removed 6 bases from V and 6 bases from J, with 12 bases in between. Per the germline V gene, CDR1 is MNHEY and CDR2 is SMNVEV (reference sequence). With respect to this clonotype: Its cognate antigen is unknown.

The material was CD4+ T cells sorted from PBMCs, obtained 10 days after the yellow fever booster vaccination. The chain is built from TRBV27 and TRBJ2-1; D might be TRBD2 (5 bases). The receptor was isolated from a man younger than 35 who received the YFV17D yellow fever vaccine. The CDR3, as DNA: TGTGCCAGCAGCCTAACTAGGGCCAATGAGCAGTTCTTC. It yields the protein CASSLTRANEQFF.